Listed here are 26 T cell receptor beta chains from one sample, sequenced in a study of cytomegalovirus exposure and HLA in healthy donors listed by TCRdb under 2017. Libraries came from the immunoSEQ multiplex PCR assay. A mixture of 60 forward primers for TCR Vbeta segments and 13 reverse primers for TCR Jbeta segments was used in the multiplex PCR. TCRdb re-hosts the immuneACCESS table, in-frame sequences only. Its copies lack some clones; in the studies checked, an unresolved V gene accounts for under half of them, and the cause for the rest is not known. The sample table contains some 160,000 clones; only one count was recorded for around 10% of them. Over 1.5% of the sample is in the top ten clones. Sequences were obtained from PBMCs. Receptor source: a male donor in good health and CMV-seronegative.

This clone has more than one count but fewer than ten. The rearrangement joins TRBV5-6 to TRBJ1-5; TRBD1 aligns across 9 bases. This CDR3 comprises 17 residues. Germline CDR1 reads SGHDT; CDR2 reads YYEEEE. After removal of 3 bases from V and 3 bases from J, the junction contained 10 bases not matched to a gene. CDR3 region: CASSSRTGAGYNQPQHF. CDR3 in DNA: TGTGCCAGCAGCTCCAGGACAGGGGCCGGTTACAATCAGCCCCAGCATTTT.

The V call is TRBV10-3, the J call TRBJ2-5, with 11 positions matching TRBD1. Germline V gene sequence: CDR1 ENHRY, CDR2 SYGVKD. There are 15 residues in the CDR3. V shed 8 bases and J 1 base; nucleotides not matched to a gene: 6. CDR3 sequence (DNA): TGTGCCATCGGTCGAGGGACAGGGGGCCAAGAGACCCAGTACTTC. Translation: CAIGRGTGGQETQYF.

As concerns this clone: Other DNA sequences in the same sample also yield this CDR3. This CDR3 is CASSSPGQANYGYTF. The CDR3 DNA reads TGTGCCAGCAGTTCACCGGGACAGGCAAACTATGGCTACACCTTC. The J gene is TRBJ1-2, the V gene TRBV27, with 8 bases that match TRBD1. The CDR3 runs 15 residues. Germline CDR1 reads MNHEY; CDR2 reads SMNVEV (reference sequence). V shed 4 bases and J 2 bases; nucleotides not matched to a gene: 6.

CDR3 coding DNA: TGTGCCAGCAATCCGGGCAATCAGCCCCAGCATTTT. Residues: CASNPGNQPQHF. The chain recombines TRBV28 with TRBJ1-5; D ambiguous. The V end lost 7 bases, the J end lost 2 bases, and 6 bases lay between the germline ends. CDR3 size: 12 residues. From germline, CDR1 is MDHEN and CDR2 SYDVKM.

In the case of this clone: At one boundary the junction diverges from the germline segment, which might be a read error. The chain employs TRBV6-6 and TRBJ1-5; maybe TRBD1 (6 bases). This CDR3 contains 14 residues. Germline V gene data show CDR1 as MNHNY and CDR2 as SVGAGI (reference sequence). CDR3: CASSGQGINQPQNF. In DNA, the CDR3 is TGTGCCAGCAGTGGGCAGGGGATAAATCAGCCCCAGAATTTT.

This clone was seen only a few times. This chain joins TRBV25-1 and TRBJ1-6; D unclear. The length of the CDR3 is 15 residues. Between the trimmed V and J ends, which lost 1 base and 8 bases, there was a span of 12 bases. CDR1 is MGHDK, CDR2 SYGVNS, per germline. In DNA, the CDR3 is TGTGCCAGCAGTGAATGGCAGGCGATGGATTCACCCCTCCACTTT. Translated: CASSEWQAMDSPLHF.

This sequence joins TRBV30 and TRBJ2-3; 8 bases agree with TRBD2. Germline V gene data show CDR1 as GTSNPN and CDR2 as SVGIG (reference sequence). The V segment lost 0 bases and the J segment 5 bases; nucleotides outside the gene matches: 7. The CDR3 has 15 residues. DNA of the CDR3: TGTGCCTGGAGTGTAAAGCGGGGGATGGGAGATACGCAGTATTTT. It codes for CAWSVKRGMGDTQYF. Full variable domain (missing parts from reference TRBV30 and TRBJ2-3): SQTIHQWPATLVQPVGSPLSLECTVEGTSNPNLYWYRQAAGRGLQLLFYSVGIGQISSEVPQNLSASRPQDRQFILSSKKLLLSDSGFYLCAWSVKRGMGDTQYFGPGTRLTVL.

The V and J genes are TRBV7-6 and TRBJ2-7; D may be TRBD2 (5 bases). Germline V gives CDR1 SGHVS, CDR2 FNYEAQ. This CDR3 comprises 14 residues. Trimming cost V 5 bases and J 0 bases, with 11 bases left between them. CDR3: CASSQDFSSYEQYF. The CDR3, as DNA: TGTGCCAGCAGCCAGGACTTCAGCTCCTACGAGCAGTACTTC.

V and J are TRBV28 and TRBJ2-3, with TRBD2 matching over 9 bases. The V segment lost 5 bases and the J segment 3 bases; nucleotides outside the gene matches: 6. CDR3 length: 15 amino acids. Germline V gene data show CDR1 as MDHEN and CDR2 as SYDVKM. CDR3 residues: CASSGGGASTDTQYF. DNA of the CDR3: TGTGCCAGCAGTGGCGGGGGGGCATCAACAGATACGCAGTATTTT.

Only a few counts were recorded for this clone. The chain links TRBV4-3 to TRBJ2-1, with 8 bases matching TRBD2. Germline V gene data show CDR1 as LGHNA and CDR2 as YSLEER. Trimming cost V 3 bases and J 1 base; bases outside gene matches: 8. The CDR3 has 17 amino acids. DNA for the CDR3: TGCGCCAGCAGCCATGACCCGGCGGGAGGTTCCTACAATGAGCAGTTCTTC. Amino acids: CASSHDPAGGSYNEQFF.

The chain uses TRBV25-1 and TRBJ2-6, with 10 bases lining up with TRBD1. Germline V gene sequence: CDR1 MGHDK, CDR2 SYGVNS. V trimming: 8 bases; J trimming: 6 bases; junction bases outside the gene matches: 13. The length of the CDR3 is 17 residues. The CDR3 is CASASGTGALEANVLTF. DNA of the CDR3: TGTGCCAGCGCCTCCGGGACAGGGGCGCTAGAGGCCAACGTCCTGACTTTC.

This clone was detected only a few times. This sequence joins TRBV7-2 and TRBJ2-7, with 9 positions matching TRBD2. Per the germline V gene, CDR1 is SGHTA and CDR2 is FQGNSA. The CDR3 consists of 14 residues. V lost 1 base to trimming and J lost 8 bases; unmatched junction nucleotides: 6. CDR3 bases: TGTGCCAGCAGCTTAGGCCTAGCGGGACCAAAGCAGTACTTC. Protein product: CASSLGLAGPKQYF.

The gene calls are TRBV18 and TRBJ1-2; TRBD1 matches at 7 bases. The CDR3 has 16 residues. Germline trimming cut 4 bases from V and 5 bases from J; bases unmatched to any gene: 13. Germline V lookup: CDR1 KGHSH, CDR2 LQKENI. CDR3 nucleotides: TGTGCCAGCTCACAAAACATCCCGGGACAGACATATGGCTACACCTTC. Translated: CASSQNIPGQTYGYTF.

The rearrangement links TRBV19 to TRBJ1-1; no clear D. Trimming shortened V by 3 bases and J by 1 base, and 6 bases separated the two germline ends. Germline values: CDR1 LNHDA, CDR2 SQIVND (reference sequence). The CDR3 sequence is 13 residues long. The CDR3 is CASSMPGNTEAFF. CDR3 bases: TGTGCCAGTAGTATGCCAGGGAACACTGAAGCTTTCTTT.

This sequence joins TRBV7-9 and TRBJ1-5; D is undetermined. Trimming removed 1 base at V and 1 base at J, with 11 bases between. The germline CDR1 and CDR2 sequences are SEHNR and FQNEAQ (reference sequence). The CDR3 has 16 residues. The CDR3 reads CASSLGGRRSNQPQHF. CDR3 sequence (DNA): TGTGCCAGCAGCTTAGGTGGTAGGCGGAGCAATCAGCCCCAGCATTTT.

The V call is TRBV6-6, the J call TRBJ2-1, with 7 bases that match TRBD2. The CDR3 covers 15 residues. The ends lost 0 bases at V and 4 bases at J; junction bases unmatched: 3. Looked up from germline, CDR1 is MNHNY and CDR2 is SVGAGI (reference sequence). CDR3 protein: CASSYSERGYNEQFF. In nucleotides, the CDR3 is TGTGCCAGCAGTTACTCAGAGCGGGGATACAATGAGCAGTTCTTC.

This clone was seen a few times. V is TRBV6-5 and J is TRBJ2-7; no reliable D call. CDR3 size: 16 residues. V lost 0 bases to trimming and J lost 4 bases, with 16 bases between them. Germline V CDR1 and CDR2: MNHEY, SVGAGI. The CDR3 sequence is CASSYSQPGGLYEQYF. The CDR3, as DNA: TGTGCCAGCAGTTACTCCCAACCGGGTGGCCTATACGAGCAGTACTTC.

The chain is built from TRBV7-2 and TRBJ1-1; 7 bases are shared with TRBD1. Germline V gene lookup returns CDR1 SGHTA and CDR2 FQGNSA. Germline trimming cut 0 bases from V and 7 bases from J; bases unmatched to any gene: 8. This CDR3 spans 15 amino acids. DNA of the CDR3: TGTGCCAGCAGCTTAGCCGATACACAGGGGCTTGAAGCTTTCTTT. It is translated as CASSLADTQGLEAFF.

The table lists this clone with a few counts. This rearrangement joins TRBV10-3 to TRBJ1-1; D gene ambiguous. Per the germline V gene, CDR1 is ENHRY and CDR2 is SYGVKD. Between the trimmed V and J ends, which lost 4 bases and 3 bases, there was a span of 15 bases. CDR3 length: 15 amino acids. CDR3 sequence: CAISAYGEGHTEAFF. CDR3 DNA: TGTGCCATCAGTGCCTACGGGGAGGGTCACACTGAAGCTTTCTTT.

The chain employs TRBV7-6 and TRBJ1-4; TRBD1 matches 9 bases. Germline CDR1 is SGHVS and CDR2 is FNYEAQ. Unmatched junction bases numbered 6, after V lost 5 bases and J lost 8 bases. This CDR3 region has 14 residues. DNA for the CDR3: TGTGCCAGCAGCCCTACAGGGGGCCGGGAAAAACTGTTTTTT. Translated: CASSPTGGREKLFF. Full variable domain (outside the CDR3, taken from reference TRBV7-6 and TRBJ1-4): GAGVSQSPRYKVTKRGQDVALRCDPISGHVSLYWYRQALGQGPEFLTYFNYEAQQDKSGLPNDRFSAERPEGSISTLTIQRTEQRDSAMYRCASSPTGGREKLFFGSGTQLSVL.

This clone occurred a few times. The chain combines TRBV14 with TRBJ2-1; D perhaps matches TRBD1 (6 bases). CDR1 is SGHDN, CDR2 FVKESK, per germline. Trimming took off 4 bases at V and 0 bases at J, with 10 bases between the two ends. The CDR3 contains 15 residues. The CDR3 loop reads CASSRTVSSYNEQFF. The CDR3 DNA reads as TGTGCCAGCAGCCGGACAGTAAGCTCCTACAATGAGCAGTTCTTC.

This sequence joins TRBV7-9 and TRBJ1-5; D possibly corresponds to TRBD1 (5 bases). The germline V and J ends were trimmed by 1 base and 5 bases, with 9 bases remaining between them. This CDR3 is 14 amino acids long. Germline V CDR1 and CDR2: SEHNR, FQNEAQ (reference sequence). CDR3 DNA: TGTGCCAGCAGCTTAGGAGACAGTTATCAGCCCCAGCATTTT. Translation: CASSLGDSYQPQHF.

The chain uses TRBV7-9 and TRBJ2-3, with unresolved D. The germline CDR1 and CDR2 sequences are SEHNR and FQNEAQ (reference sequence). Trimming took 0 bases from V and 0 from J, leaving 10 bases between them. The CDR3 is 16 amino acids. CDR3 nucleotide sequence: TGTGCCAGCAGCTTAGCCGAGGTAGCCAGCACAGATACGCAGTATTTT. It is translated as CASSLAEVASTDTQYF. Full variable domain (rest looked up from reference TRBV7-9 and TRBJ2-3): DTGVSQNPRHKITKRGQNVTFRCDPISEHNRLYWYRQTLGQGPEFLTYFQNEAQLEKSRLLSDRFSAERPKGSFSTLEIQRTEQGDSAMYLCASSLAEVASTDTQYFGPGTRLTVL.

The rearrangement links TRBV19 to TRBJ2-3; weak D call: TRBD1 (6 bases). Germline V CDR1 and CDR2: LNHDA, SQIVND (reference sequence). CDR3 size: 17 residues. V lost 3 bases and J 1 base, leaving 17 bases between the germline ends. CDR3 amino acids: CASSMGEGGVGTDTQYF. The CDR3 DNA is TGTGCCAGTAGTATGGGAGAAGGGGGAGTAGGCACAGATACGCAGTATTTT.

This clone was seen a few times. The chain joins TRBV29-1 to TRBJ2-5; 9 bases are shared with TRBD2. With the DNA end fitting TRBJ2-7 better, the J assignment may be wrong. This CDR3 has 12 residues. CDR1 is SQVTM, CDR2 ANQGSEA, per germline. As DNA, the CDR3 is TGCAGCGCGACTAGCGGATCCTACGAGCAGTACTTC. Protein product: CSATSGSYEQYF.

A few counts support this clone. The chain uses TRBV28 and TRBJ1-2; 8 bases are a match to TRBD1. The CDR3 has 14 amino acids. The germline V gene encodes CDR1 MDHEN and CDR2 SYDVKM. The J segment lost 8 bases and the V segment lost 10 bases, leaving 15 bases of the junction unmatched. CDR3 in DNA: TGTGCCACCATACTGGTCGACAGGGGCCTGGGCTACACCTTC. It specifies CATILVDRGLGYTF.